Listed below are T cell receptor beta chains from one sample, sequenced in a study of T cell changes during pregnancy in multiple sclerosis. Profiled with immunoSEQ multiplex PCR; TCRdb holds only in-frame clones, not every one. This repertoire shows over 60,000 clones, 80% to 90% found once; its top ten account for around 2.5%. Sequences were derived from peripheral blood, sampled in the first trimester of pregnancy. Receptors originate from a female donor with multiple sclerosis, enrolled in a pregnancy study. Each CDR3 is given with its conserved first and last residue. D genes are given only for firm matches. Where a row states a size, it is once, few, many or the class of an expanded clone; other rows omit it.

cdr3_aa | cdr3_nt | j_call | clone_size | d_call | v_call
CASSIDLDRAGELFF | TGTGCCAGTAGTATAGACCTCGACAGGGCCGGGGAGCTGTTTTTT | TRBJ2-2 | NA | TRBD1 | TRBV19
CASSSPGGRTGELFF | TGTGCCAGTAGTTCCCCAGGGGGGAGGACCGGGGAGCTGTTTTTT | TRBJ2-2 | NA | NA | TRBV19
CASSLGQNYGYTF | TGTGCCAGCAGCCTCGGACAGAACTATGGCTACACCTTC | TRBJ1-2 | few | NA | TRBV6-5
CAWSDLIASGLAGAYEQYF | TGTGCCTGGAGTGATCTTATCGCATCGGGACTAGCGGGAGCCTACGAGCAGTACTTC | TRBJ2-7 | NA | TRBD2 | TRBV30
CASSQVTDDYTF | TGCGCCAGCAGCCAAGTGACAGATGATTACACCTTC | TRBJ1-2 | NA | NA | TRBV4-1
CSVEKTETEAFF | TGCAGCGTTGAAAAGACTGAGACTGAAGCTTTCTTT | TRBJ1-1 | few | NA | TRBV29-1
CAISDGLAGGNNEQFF | TGTGCCATCAGTGACGGACTAGCGGGAGGGAACAATGAGCAGTTCTTC | TRBJ2-1 | NA | TRBD2 | TRBV10-3
CASSPWTSGNNEQYF | TGTGCCAGCTCTCCCTGGACTAGCGGGAACAACGAGCAGTACTTC | TRBJ2-7 | NA | TRBD2 | TRBV18
CASSVASVDNYGYTF | TGTGCCAGCAGCGTAGCGTCGGTCGATAACTATGGCTACACCTTC | TRBJ1-2 | NA | NA | TRBV9
CASITGDRRSEQYF | TGTGCCAGCATCACTGGGGACAGACGTTCCGAGCAGTACTTC | TRBJ2-7 | NA | TRBD1 | TRBV2
CASSTHFGYEQYF | TGTGCCAGCAGTACTCATTTTGGTTACGAGCAGTACTTC | TRBJ2-7 | NA | NA | TRBV7-8
CASSSRLLRETQYF | TGTGCCAGCAGCTCCCGACTCTTACGGGAGACCCAGTACTTC | TRBJ2-5 | NA | NA | TRBV11-2
CSVEGGQGYYGYTF | TGCAGCGTTGAGGGGGGACAGGGGTACTATGGCTACACCTTC | TRBJ1-2 | NA | TRBD1 | TRBV29-1
CASSYSEQFTDTQYF | TGTGCCAGCAGTTACTCCGAACAGTTCACAGATACGCAGTATTTT | TRBJ2-3 | NA | NA | TRBV6-5
CASSTSGSYEQYF | TGCGCCAGCAGCACCTCCGGTAGCTACGAGCAGTACTTC | TRBJ2-7 | NA | NA | TRBV5-1
CAARSSYNEQFF | TGTGCCGCCCGTAGCTCCTACAATGAGCAGTTCTTC | TRBJ2-1 | NA | NA | TRBV30
CASSLGLVTTPYEQYF | TGTGCCAGCAGCTTAGGGTTGGTGACAACCCCCTACGAGCAGTACTTC | TRBJ2-7 | once | NA | TRBV7-2
CASSGSLGGEQFF | TGCGCCAGCAGTGGATCCTTAGGGGGTGAGCAGTTCTTC | TRBJ2-1 | NA | NA | TRBV10-1
CASSFPGVDGYTF | TGTGCCAGCAGCTTCCCAGGGGTGGATGGCTACACCTTC | TRBJ1-2 | NA | NA | TRBV7-9
CASSFGTSSNQPQHF | TGTGCCAGCAGCTTCGGGACAAGTAGCAATCAGCCCCAGCATTTT | TRBJ1-5 | NA | NA | TRBV7-9
CAISESRQGHEQYF | TGTGCCATCAGTGAGTCAAGGCAGGGGCACGAGCAGTACTTC | TRBJ2-7 | NA | NA | TRBV10-3
CASSPFVGVETQYF | TGTGCCAGCAGCCCGTTTGTCGGTGTGGAGACCCAGTACTTC | TRBJ2-5 | NA | NA | TRBV11-2
CASSRRGDNYGYTF | TGCGCCAGCAGCCGCAGGGGGGATAACTATGGCTACACCTTC | TRBJ1-2 | NA | TRBD1 | TRBV10-2
CASSSLSGGGTEAFF | TGTGCCAGCAGTTCCCTTAGTGGGGGGGGCACTGAAGCTTTCTTT | TRBJ1-1 | NA | NA | TRBV6-5
CASSEGSRNQPQHF | TGTGCCAGCAGTGAGGGGAGTCGCAATCAGCCCCAGCATTTT | TRBJ1-5 | NA | NA | TRBV2
CASSVGEGEQFF | TGTGCCAGCAGCGTAGGGGAGGGTGAGCAGTTCTTC | TRBJ2-1 | NA | TRBD2 | TRBV9
CASTLDRGPYNEQFF | TGTGCCAGCACCTTGGACAGGGGCCCCTACAATGAGCAGTTCTTC | TRBJ2-1 | NA | TRBD1 | TRBV9
CASSLEKGTGLTGELFF | TGTGCCAGCAGCTTAGAAAAAGGGACAGGGTTAACCGGGGAGCTGTTTTTT | TRBJ2-2 | once | TRBD1 | TRBV11-3
CASSLDRGLYNEQFF | TGTGCCAGCAGCCTGGACAGGGGGCTTTACAATGAGCAGTTCTTC | TRBJ2-1 | NA | TRBD1 | TRBV11-2
CASSPGRFPLKTRWSGHTEAFF | TGTGCCAGTAGTCCAGGGCGCTTCCCCCTCAAAACGCGATGGTCTGGGCACACTGAAGCTTTCTTT | TRBJ1-1 | NA | NA | TRBV19
CASSDPGTSGTYEQYF | TGCGCCAGCAGTGACCCCGGGACTAGCGGAACCTACGAGCAGTACTTC | TRBJ2-7 | NA | TRBD2 | TRBV10-1
CAISVRGSGDQYF | TGTGCCATCAGCGTTAGAGGGTCTGGGGACCAGTACTTC | TRBJ2-5 | NA | NA | TRBV10-3
CASSLYGGTYSYEQYF | TGTGCCAGCAGTTTATATGGGGGGACCTATTCCTACGAGCAGTACTTC | TRBJ2-7 | NA | NA | TRBV27
CAIRGTGNTEAFF | TGTGCCATCAGGGGGACAGGGAACACTGAAGCTTTCTTT | TRBJ1-1 | NA | TRBD1 | TRBV10-3
CASSGTGGNQPQHF | TGTGCCAGCAGTGGAACAGGGGGCAATCAGCCCCAGCATTTT | TRBJ1-5 | NA | TRBD1 | TRBV6-1
CASSQVIGAGDEGKLFF | TGTGCCAGCAGCCAAGTAATAGGTGCAGGCGATGAAGGAAAACTGTTTTTT | TRBJ1-4 | NA | NA | TRBV4-2
CASSVGREETQYF | TGTGCCAGCAGCGTAGGACGGGAAGAGACCCAGTACTTC | TRBJ2-5 | NA | NA | TRBV7-8
CASSSLAGNQPQHF | TGTGCCAGCAGCTCCCTGGCAGGCAATCAGCCCCAGCATTTT | TRBJ1-5 | NA | NA | TRBV7-9
CASRKEIIYEQYF | TGTGCCAGCAGAAAGGAGATAATCTACGAGCAGTACTTC | TRBJ2-7 | NA | NA | TRBV6-1
CASRLDRGLNEQFF | TGTGCCAGCAGATTAGACAGGGGTCTAAATGAGCAGTTCTTC | TRBJ2-1 | NA | TRBD1 | TRBV6-1
CAWRDRAGRLSYEQYF | TGTGCCTGGAGGGACAGGGCGGGACGACTCTCCTACGAGCAGTACTTC | TRBJ2-7 | NA | TRBD1 | TRBV30
CASSLAASTPGANVLTF | TGCGCCAGCAGCTTGGCCGCTAGCACTCCTGGGGCCAACGTCCTGACTTTC | TRBJ2-6 | NA | NA | TRBV5-1
CASSLDATANYGYTF | TGCGCCAGCAGCCTAGACGCGACAGCTAACTATGGCTACACCTTC | TRBJ1-2 | NA | NA | TRBV4-3
CASSPMDRSLNEKLFF | TGTGCCAGCTCACCGATGGACAGGTCCCTTAATGAAAAACTGTTTTTT | TRBJ1-4 | NA | TRBD1 | TRBV18
CASSLGTGTYEQYF | TGTGCCAGCAGCTTGGGCACAGGAACCTACGAGCAGTACTTC | TRBJ2-7 | NA | NA | TRBV7-2
CASSSWGLPGDNEQFF | TGTGCCAGCAGCTCATGGGGACTACCTGGGGACAATGAGCAGTTCTTC | TRBJ2-1 | once | TRBD2 | TRBV5-4
CASSLAGRPNEKLFF | TGTGCCAGCAGTTTGGCGGGCAGGCCTAATGAAAAACTGTTTTTT | TRBJ1-4 | once | NA | TRBV27
CSVEEGLSGIEQFF | TGCAGCGTTGAAGAGGGGCTTAGCGGGATTGAGCAGTTCTTC | TRBJ2-1 | NA | TRBD2 | TRBV29-1
CASSLRPGLREYEQFF | TGTGCCAGCAGCTTACGCCCGGGACTACGGGAGTATGAGCAGTTCTTC | TRBJ2-1 | NA | TRBD2 | TRBV7-3
CASSKDSTNTEAFF | TGTGCCAGTAGTAAGGACTCCACGAACACTGAAGCTTTCTTT | TRBJ1-1 | NA | NA | TRBV19
CASSRDRVEFSYEQYF | TGTGCCAGCTCGAGGGACAGGGTAGAATTCTCCTACGAGCAGTACTTC | TRBJ2-7 | NA | TRBD1 | TRBV18
CASSYSTPTGLEQYF | TGTGCCAGCAGTTACTCGACCCCCACAGGGCTCGAGCAGTACTTC | TRBJ2-7 | NA | NA | TRBV6-6